This entry lists 17 T cell receptor beta chains sequenced from one sample in a study of blood T cell repertoires in COVID-19. TCRdb's copy holds only in-frame clones and misses some; the assay was immunoSEQ multiplex PCR. This table holds roughly 290,000 clones, 70% to 90% found once. The sequencing sample was made of peripheral blood. Receptors were obtained from a woman in her sixties or seventies with acute or convalescent COVID-19.

This sequence joins TRBV7-8 and TRBJ1-1; D gene unclear. Trimming pared 0 bases from V and 0 bases from J, leaving 5 bases between. The CDR3 spans 14 residues. The germline V gene encodes CDR1 SGHVS and CDR2 FQNEAQ. This chain's CDR3 is CASSLAGLNTEAFF. CDR3 bases: TGTGCCAGCAGCTTAGCCGGTCTGAACACTGAAGCTTTCTTT.

V usage is TRBV19 and J usage is TRBJ2-7, with TRBD2 matching 8 bases. CDR1 and CDR2 from the germline V gene are LNHDA and SQIVND (reference sequence). This CDR3 region has 14 residues. After removal of 10 bases from V and 4 bases from J, the junction contained 12 bases not matched to a gene. CDR3 sequence: CATAGRAGSYEQYF. As DNA, the CDR3 is TGTGCCACCGCCGGGAGGGCCGGTAGTTACGAGCAGTACTTC. The full variable domain, rest sourced from reference TRBV19 and TRBJ2-7, is DGGITQSPKYLFRKEGQNVTLSCEQNLNHDAMYWYRQDPGQGLRLIYYSQIVNDFQKGDIAEGYSVSREKKESFPLTVTSAQKNPTAFYLCATAGRAGSYEQYFGPGTRLTVT.

CDR3 protein: CASEAGTGENYNSPLHF. The CDR3 DNA reads as TGTGCCAGCGAGGCCGGGACAGGGGAAAACTATAATTCACCCCTCCACTTT. The chain uses TRBV19 and TRBJ1-6; 10 nucleotides line up with TRBD1. The CDR3 runs 17 residues. Germline loops: CDR1 LNHDA, CDR2 SQIVND (reference sequence). J was trimmed by 3 bases and V by 9 bases; bases with no gene match: 11.

The rearrangement joins TRBV28 to TRBJ2-7; 12 bases line up with TRBD1. The CDR3 has 15 amino acids. Looked up from germline, CDR1 is MDHEN and CDR2 is SYDVKM. V shed 6 bases and J 6 bases; nucleotides not matched to a gene: 9. DNA of the CDR3: TGTGCCAGCAGCGAGGGGACAGGGGGCTGGTTCGAGCAGTACTTC. The encoded protein is CASSEGTGGWFEQYF.

The chain has TRBV5-1 and TRBJ2-5, with D tentatively TRBD1 (5 bases). The CDR3 consists of 13 residues. In germline, CDR1 is SGHRS, CDR2 YFSETQ. Trimming left V 5 bases short and J 5 bases short, with 13 bases between. CDR3 sequence (DNA): TGCGCCAGCAGGACGCAGGGTTTGGAGACCCAGTACTTC. Translated: CASRTQGLETQYF.

V and J are TRBV29-1 and TRBJ2-3, with D maybe TRBD2 (6 bases). V lost 7 bases, J lost 2 bases, and 10 bases lay in between. The germline CDR1 and CDR2 sequences are SQVTM and ANQGSEA. The CDR3 is made up of 12 amino acids. Here the CDR3 reads CSGLGDTDTQYF. CDR3 DNA: TGCAGCGGACTAGGGGACACAGATACGCAGTATTTT.

This clone was seen a handful of times. V and J are TRBV6-6 and TRBJ2-1; 8 nucleotides line up with TRBD2. Germline CDR1 MNHNY, CDR2 SVGAGI (reference sequence). CDR3 length equals 17 residues. The V segment lost 5 bases and the J segment 3 bases; nucleotides outside the gene matches: 12. CDR3 DNA: TGTGCCAGCAGTCCTCCGGTGATAGCGGGGAACTACAATGAGCAGTTCTTC. Translation: CASSPPVIAGNYNEQFF.

The genes are TRBV28 and TRBJ1-5, with a tentative D call TRBD1 (6 bases). There are 17 residues in the CDR3. The V gene's germline CDR1 is MDHEN and CDR2 SYDVKM. V lost 0 bases and J 2 bases, leaving 14 bases between the germline ends. The CDR3 nucleotides read TGTGCCAGCAGTTTATGGGGCGGTGCAGGGGGCAATCAGCCCCAGCATTTT. Its protein is CASSLWGGAGGNQPQHF. The entire variable domain, with the rest obtained from reference TRBV28 and TRBJ1-5, is as follows: DVKVTQSSRYLVKRTGEKVFLECVQDMDHENMFWYRQDPGLGLRLIYFSYDVKMKEKGDIPEGYSVSREKKERFSLILESASTNQTSMYLCASSLWGGAGGNQPQHFGDGTRLSIL.

The chain uses TRBV11-2 and TRBJ2-1; 7 bases are a match to TRBD1. Germline CDR1 SGHAT, CDR2 FQNNGV. The CDR3 spans 17 residues. V was pared by 1 base and J by 3 bases, with 9 bases of the junction left unmatched. The chain's CDR3 is CASSLVGRDRHYNEQFF. In DNA, the CDR3 is TGTGCCAGCAGCTTAGTTGGACGGGACAGACACTACAATGAGCAGTTCTTC.

V usage is TRBV9 and J usage is TRBJ2-1; D remains unclear. The germline gives CDR1 SGDLS, CDR2 YYNGEE. Deletions cut 4 bases from V and 2 bases from J, with 13 bases between. This CDR3 is 15 amino acids long. CDR3 protein: CASSPSEIAYNEQFF. CDR3 DNA sequence: TGTGCCAGCAGCCCTTCCGAGATCGCCTACAATGAGCAGTTCTTC.

This clone was picked up one time. The V gene is TRBV6-1, the J gene TRBJ1-3, with D unresolved. The ends were cut back, 2 bases at V and 4 bases at J, with 15 bases in the middle. Germline V CDR1 and CDR2: MNHNS, SASEGT. CDR3 size: 16 residues. The CDR3 reads CASSELATRSGNTIYF. CDR3 bases: TGTGCCAGCAGTGAATTGGCAACCCGATCGGGAAACACCATATATTTT.

This chain uses TRBV28 with TRBJ2-7, with TRBD1 matching over 7 bases. Unmatched junction bases numbered 4, after V lost 2 bases and J lost 3 bases. The germline gives CDR1 MDHEN, CDR2 SYDVKM. The CDR3 length is 14 residues. The CDR3 coding sequence is TGTGCCAGCAGTTTACCAGGGGGTAACTACGAGCAGTACTTC. This gives the protein CASSLPGGNYEQYF.

The genes are TRBV5-4 and TRBJ2-7; D unclear. Trimming shortened V by 0 bases and J by 6 bases, and 7 bases separated the two germline ends. The length of the CDR3 is 12 residues. Germline V CDR1 and CDR2: SGHNT, YYREEE (reference sequence). For the CDR3, the DNA is TGTGCCAGCAGCTTGGACGGAGCCGAGCAGTACTTC. This encodes CASSLDGAEQYF.

The J gene is TRBJ1-6, the V gene TRBV9; D possibly corresponds to TRBD1 (5 bases). The CDR3 runs to 15 residues. CDR1 and CDR2 from the germline V gene are SGDLS and YYNGEE. Trimming pared 0 bases from V and 9 bases from J, leaving 13 bases between. The CDR3 here is CASSVGQGGSSPLHF. The CDR3 region has the DNA TGTGCCAGCAGCGTAGGGCAGGGTGGTAGTTCACCCCTCCACTTT.

The CDR3 region has the DNA TGTGCCACCGAACAGGGGTGGGGAAACACCATATATTTT. Translating gives CATEQGWGNTIYF. This rearrangement joins TRBV7-2 to TRBJ1-3, with 7 bases aligning to TRBD1. The CDR3 spans 13 residues. J was trimmed by 4 bases and V by 10 bases; bases with no gene match: 7. The V gene's germline CDR1 is SGHTA and CDR2 FQGNSA. Full variable domain (missing parts from reference TRBV7-2 and TRBJ1-3): GAGVSQSPSNKVTEKGKDVELRCDPISGHTALYWYRQSLGQGLEFLIYFQGNSAPDKSGLPSDRFSAERTGGSVSTLTIQRTQQEDSAVYLCATEQGWGNTIYFGEGSWLTVV.

The chain links TRBV10-3 to TRBJ1-4, with a possible D match to TRBD1 (5 bases). The V end lost 11 bases, the J end lost 5 bases, and 12 bases lay between the germline ends. Germline V lookup: CDR1 ENHRY, CDR2 SYGVKD. The CDR3 covers 12 residues. CDR3 loop: CASRSGNEKLFF. The CDR3 bases are TGTGCCTCAAGATCAGGGAATGAAAAACTGTTTTTT.

This clone has just one count. This chain joins TRBV10-3 and TRBJ1-2; 9 bases line up with TRBD1. V was pared by 11 bases and J by 2 bases, with 6 bases of the junction left unmatched. The CDR3 is made up of 13 amino acids. The germline V gene encodes CDR1 ENHRY and CDR2 SYGVKD. CDR3 DNA: TGTGCCTCGGGACAGGGATCCAACTATGGCTACACCTTC. Amino acid sequence: CASGQGSNYGYTF.